The 2 T cell receptor beta chains reported below all come from one sample, sequenced in a study of shared clonotypes between healthy human individuals (dated by TCRdb to the early 2020s). The method was the immunoSEQ multiplex PCR assay. TCRdb retrieved this table from immuneACCESS and kept in-frame rearrangements only. Not all clones are present; in checked studies, unresolved V genes account for under half, and no reason is known for the remainder. Here the sample has over 950,000 clones; approximately 75% occur a single time. Roughly 0.83% of the sample lies in the top ten. Specimen: memory CD4+ T cells from PBMCs. The cell subset or site label for this specimen denotes: CD45RA-negative fraction. The source is a man between 18 and 35 years old in good health. Some clones in this sample may be carry-over from other donors' samples.

The gene calls are TRBV6-4 and TRBJ2-1; D uncertain. The length of the CDR3 is 12 residues. Deletions cut 4 bases from V and 7 bases from J, with 8 bases between. Germline loops: CDR1 MRHNA, CDR2 SNTAGT. The CDR3 reads CASSGADNEQFF. The CDR3 nucleotides are TGTGCCAGCAGTGGTGCCGATAATGAGCAGTTCTTC.

This sequence joins TRBV28 and TRBJ2-1, with TRBD1 as a possible D gene (5 bases). With 3 bases removed from V and 7 bases from J, the gap between germline ends came to 25 bases. CDR3 length: 18 residues. Germline CDR1 is MDHEN and CDR2 is SYDVKM. The CDR3 sequence is CASSFRVRKRGRINEQFF. The CDR3 bases are TGTGCCAGCAGTTTTAGGGTGAGGAAAAGGGGCCGGATAAATGAGCAGTTCTTC.